The present entry profiles one T cell receptor beta chain with its context. This clonotype was found once. No cognate antigen has been identified for it. No qualities accompany the bases; no much larger clone lies one base away. This entry belongs to a study of blood T cells in healthy people across ages (dated by TCRdb to the mid-2010s). In the study overall: In model experiments, template switching captured roughly one uniquely barcoded TCR beta cDNA molecule for every two T cells. The study measured age-related changes in TCR beta repertoire diversity using deep sequencing normalized with unique cDNA molecular identifiers. Two additional independent replicas of 1 million unique cDNA reads from the same blood draw were analyzed for two donors (one aged 18 to 29 and one aged 80 or older). To avoid experimental bias, donors of different ages were randomly spread across the sequencing lanes. Donors were grouped into four age groups: young (average approximately 16 years), middle-aged (less than 40), aged (about 59) and long-lived (around 82). Results the study describes overall, beyond this receptor: The CMV infection status of donors was not known, potentially confounding age-related changes in expanded clonotypes. As age increased, observed TCR beta diversity per million T cells dropped in a roughly linear way, and a significant reduction was already evident by age roughly 36. A strong correlation was found between observed TCR beta diversity and the percentage of naive T cells measured by flow cytometry. Conclusive comparison of naive and antigen-experienced compartments was prevented by the profiling of bulk unsorted PBMCs. Compared with the aged group, the long-lived group had more naive CD4+ T cells, fewer expanded clones and increased TCR diversity, a pattern suggesting age selection. Estimates of total diversity from one million sequenced T cells were regarded as lower bounds and underestimates.

The library was built by means of 5' RACE. Sequencing was performed on an Illumina HiSeq 2500. A second PCR of about 6 to 11 cycles was performed with a sample-barcoded 5' primer and a J-beta primer mix. Each TCR beta cDNA molecule received a unique molecular identifier from a template-switch 5' adaptor carrying 12 random nucleotides. Each sample yielded at least 3 million CDR3-containing paired-end reads. First-strand cDNA was synthesized from all RNA with the Mint cDNA synthesis kit, primed by a TRBC-specific oligonucleotide. After uracil-DNA glycosylase treatment, a first 18-cycle PCR used universal primers M1SS and BC2_uni_R on all cDNA. In the original analysis: Normalization of each sample was performed by random selection of 1 million high-quality reads, each carrying a distinct molecular identifier. Instead of being binned into consensus sequences, reads that shared molecular identifiers were thrown out. MiTCR, with a Q25 quality threshold and the strictest error-elimination algorithm, was used for CDR3 identification, clonotype clustering and error correction. A nonparametric unseen species model using Euler transformation provided a lower-bound estimate of total TCR beta diversity. TCRdb redid the processing of the public reads, applying fastp at Q25 and MiXCR, and retained in-frame beta chains. Every CDR3 protein is listed once, alongside the most common genes and DNA of its rows. V and J calls and clone size were set by TCRdb, not the authors. The table for this sample lists some 900,000 distinct CDR3 sequences; 40% to 60% of them were counted only once. The ten largest make up around 15% of the sample.

The junction shows trimming of 2 bases on V and 0 bases on J, plus 20 bases between the germline ends. The CDR3 goes from the cysteine to the phenylalanine over 19 residues. Only the CDR3 DNA is retained, 57 bases long and in frame from the first base. The roughly 38 donors, aged about 6 to 95 years, were systemically healthy Caucasian individuals from Russia. Each donor gave about 9.7 milliliters of peripheral blood, drawn into EDTA-treated Vacutainer tubes. Ficoll-Paque density-gradient centrifugation was used to isolate PBMCs, with at least 6.5 million per sample. Trizol reagent was used to extract total RNA from the PBMCs, yielding at least 5 micrograms per sample. For every donor, flow cytometry on a PBMC aliquot measured the percentage of naive CD45RAhigh/CD27high T cells.

This TCR was sampled from a man between 25 and 39 years old in good health. Sequenced sample: blood. This chain is built from TRBV12-3 or TRBV12-4 and TRBJ2-4; the D gene is perhaps TRBD1, from 6 matching bases. In nucleotide form, the sequence is TGTGCCAGCAGTTTACTCACAGGGACCGATTTCATAGCCAAAAACATTCAGTACTTC. Its translation reads: CASSLLTGTDFIAKNIQYF.